A selection of T cell receptor beta chains follows, all from one sample in a study of vaccination effects on CD4 cells after COVID-19. These receptors' antigens are unknown. TCRdb's copy holds only in-frame clones and misses some; the assay was immunoSEQ multiplex PCR. The table records 25,000 to 30,000 clones, around 70% of them present only once. The source material was CD4+ T cells from PBMCs cultured with HCoV-NL63 spike peptides, sampled after COVID-19 vaccination. These receptors originate from a human donor who received a COVID-19 vaccine. CDR3s include the opening cysteine and the closing phenylalanine or tryptophan. D genes are given only for firm matches. Clone size is stated in some rows and not others, as once, few, many or a class when expanded.

j_call	v_call	cdr3_length	d_call	clone_size	cdr3_nt	cdr3_aa
TRBJ2-1	TRBV6-4	15	TRBD2	.	TGTGCCAGCAGTGACGGACTAGCGGGCGGCAATGAGCAGTTCTTC	CASSDGLAGGNEQFF
TRBJ2-1	TRBV27	15	TRBD2	.	TGTGCCAGCAGTTTAAGCGGGAGGGATCCCAATGAGCAGTTCTTC	CASSLSGRDPNEQFF
TRBJ2-3	TRBV7-2	12	.	.	TGTGCCAGCAGCTCCTCAACAGATACGCAGTATTTT	CASSSSTDTQYF
TRBJ1-4	TRBV5-1	15	.	.	TGCGCCAGCAGCTTGGCACATGGGGGTAATGAAAAACTGTTTTTT	CASSLAHGGNEKLFF
TRBJ2-3	TRBV29-1	14	.	.	TGCAGCGTTGGTGCCGACCTTAGCACAGATACGCAGTATTTT	CSVGADLSTDTQYF
TRBJ1-6	TRBV5-1	15	.	few	TGCGCCAGCAGCTTGGACGGGAGCTCTAATTCACCCCTCCACTTT	CASSLDGSSNSPLHF
TRBJ2-3	TRBV29-1	16	TRBD2	.	TGCAGCGTTGAAGATGGCGCGGGAGGGACCACAGATACGCAGTATTTT	CSVEDGAGGTTDTQYF
TRBJ2-1	TRBV19	16	.	.	TGTGCCAGTAGTATAGTGTCTTTACTAGACAGCAATGAGCAGTTCTTC	CASSIVSLLDSNEQFF
TRBJ2-7	TRBV11-2	13	TRBD1	few	TGTGCCAGCAGCCGGGACAGGGTAAGGGAGCAGTACTTC	CASSRDRVREQYF
TRBJ1-4	TRBV4-2	15	.	.	TGTGCCAGCAGCCAAGACTTGGGGACTAATGAAAAACTGTTTTTT	CASSQDLGTNEKLFF
TRBJ1-2	TRBV4-1	14	.	few	TGCGCCAGCAGCCCCGATTTCGGTGGGTATGGCTACACCTTC	CASSPDFGGYGYTF
TRBJ1-5	TRBV6-1	15	.	.	TGTGCCAGCAGTGAACCCGCGGTTCCGGGGCAGCCCCAGCATTTT	CASSEPAVPGQPQHF
TRBJ2-5	TRBV19	13	TRBD2	.	TGTGCCAGCGGGGAGCGGGAGAAAGAGACCCAGTACTTC	CASGEREKETQYF
TRBJ2-3	TRBV2	13	TRBD2	.	TGTGCCAATACTAGCGGAACTACAGATACGCAGTATTTT	CANTSGTTDTQYF
TRBJ2-3	TRBV6-1	18	TRBD2	.	TGTGCCAGCAGTGAATTTGGACTAGCGGGAGGGGTCACAGATACGCAGTATTTT	CASSEFGLAGGVTDTQYF
TRBJ2-3	TRBV5-1	14	TRBD2	.	TGCGCCAGCACAGCGGGGGGGCAGGCAGATACGCAGTATTTT	CASTAGGQADTQYF
TRBJ2-1	TRBV3-1/TRBV3-2	17	TRBD2	.	TGTGCCAGCAGCCAAAGGGTCTGGGCGGGGGGCCCTAATGAGCAGTTCTTC	CASSQRVWAGGPNEQFF
TRBJ1-6	TRBV25-1	15	.	.	TGTGCCAGCAGTGAGTTACAGGGTTTATATTCACCCCTCCACTTT	CASSELQGLYSPLHF
TRBJ1-4	TRBV11-2	15	TRBD1	few	TGTGCCAGCAGCATCGACAGGGGGCGCGCTGAAAAACTGTTTTTT	CASSIDRGRAEKLFF
TRBJ1-5	TRBV5-8	16	TRBD1	.	TGTGCCAGCAGCTTTGGGACAGCCAGGGGCAATCAGCCCCAGCATTTT	CASSFGTARGNQPQHF
TRBJ1-2	TRBV5-6	15	.	few	TGTGCCAGCAGCCCATGGGACGGAAAGAACTATGGCTACACCTTC	CASSPWDGKNYGYTF
TRBJ1-6	TRBV18	15	.	.	TGTGCCAGCTCACCCAATCCCCCAGGGTCCTCACCCCTCCACTTT	CASSPNPPGSSPLHF
TRBJ1-2	TRBV4-1	16	TRBD1	few	TGCGCCAGCAGCCAAGCCCGGACAGGAGACTTCTATGGCTACACCTTC	CASSQARTGDFYGYTF
TRBJ1-2	TRBV5-1	13	.	.	TGCGCCAGCAGCTTACTTCAGGGAGACGGCTACACCTTC	CASSLLQGDGYTF
TRBJ2-1	TRBV3-1/TRBV3-2	16	TRBD2	.	TGTGCCAGCAGCCGCACCGGGACTAGCGGGAGGAATGAGCAGTTCTTC	CASSRTGTSGRNEQFF
TRBJ1-6	TRBV6-5	14	TRBD1	.	TGTGCCAGCAGCAGCGGGACAGGCGGTTCACCCCTCCACTTT	CASSSGTGGSPLHF
TRBJ2-4	TRBV21-1	15	.	once	TGTGCCAGCAGCTCCCAGACCTACCCTAAAAACATTCAGTACTTC	CASSSQTYPKNIQYF
TRBJ2-3	TRBV6-1	16	.	few	TGTGCCAGCAGTGAAGCGCCAGGGGCGGTCACAGATACGCAGTATTTT	CASSEAPGAVTDTQYF
TRBJ2-7	TRBV5-4	15	TRBD2	once	TGTGCCAGCAGCTCGATTAGCGGGGGGGCCTACGAGCAGTACTTC	CASSSISGGAYEQYF
TRBJ1-5	TRBV30	14	TRBD1	.	TGTGCCTGGAGTGCAGGGACAGGGGTCCAGCCCCAGCATTTT	CAWSAGTGVQPQHF
TRBJ2-1	TRBV9	13	.	.	TGTGCCAGCAGCGTAGTGTCGAAAAATGAGCAGTTCTTC	CASSVVSKNEQFF
TRBJ2-7	TRBV4-2	14	.	.	TGTGCCAGCAGCCAAGAACGGCTTTCCTACGAGCAGTACTTC	CASSQERLSYEQYF
TRBJ1-4	TRBV5-1	14	TRBD1	.	TGCGCCAGCAGCTTCGACAGGGTCAATGAAAAACTGTTTTTT	CASSFDRVNEKLFF
TRBJ1-2	TRBV11-1	13	.	medium-sized	TGTGCCAGCAGCTTAGGGCGAGGCTATGGCTACACCTTC	CASSLGRGYGYTF
TRBJ2-1	TRBV11-2	14	.	.	TGTGCCAGCAGCTCCGGGACTCCACCGAATGAGCAGTTCTTC	CASSSGTPPNEQFF
TRBJ2-5	TRBV10-2	11	.	.	TGCGCCAGCAGTGAGTCAGAGACCCAGTACTTC	CASSESETQYF
TRBJ2-7	TRBV6-5	11	.	.	TGTGCCAGCACACAGGGAAACGAGCAGTACTTC	CASTQGNEQYF
TRBJ2-5	TRBV25-1	14	.	.	TGTGCCAGCAGCTATCACAGGGACCAAGAGACCCAGTACTTC	CASSYHRDQETQYF
TRBJ2-7	TRBV6-1	16	TRBD1	few	TGTGCCAGCAGTGGAAGCTTTAGGACAGGGACCTACGAGCAGTACTTC	CASSGSFRTGTYEQYF
TRBJ2-5	TRBV6-5	12	TRBD2	.	TGTGCCAGCGGACTAGCCCGGGAGACCCAGTACTTC	CASGLARETQYF
TRBJ2-1	TRBV5-1	15	TRBD2	.	TGCGCCAGCAGCTTGGCCGGGACTAGCGGAGGTGAGCAGTTCTTC	CASSLAGTSGGEQFF
TRBJ1-2	TRBV5-6	15	TRBD1	.	TGTGCCAGCAGCGCTCCGGACAGGGAATACTATGGCTACACCTTC	CASSAPDREYYGYTF
TRBJ1-2	TRBV19	16	TRBD1	.	TGTGCCAGTACCAACCAAGCAGGGACAGGGGGCTATGGCTACACCTTC	CASTNQAGTGGYGYTF
TRBJ1-2	TRBV14	14	.	.	TGTGCCAGCAGCGAGGCCCTGGGGGGATATGGCTACACCTTC	CASSEALGGYGYTF
TRBJ2-7	TRBV5-1	13	TRBD1	.	TGCGCCAGCAGCACGGGACAGGGAGACGAGCAGTACTTC	CASSTGQGDEQYF